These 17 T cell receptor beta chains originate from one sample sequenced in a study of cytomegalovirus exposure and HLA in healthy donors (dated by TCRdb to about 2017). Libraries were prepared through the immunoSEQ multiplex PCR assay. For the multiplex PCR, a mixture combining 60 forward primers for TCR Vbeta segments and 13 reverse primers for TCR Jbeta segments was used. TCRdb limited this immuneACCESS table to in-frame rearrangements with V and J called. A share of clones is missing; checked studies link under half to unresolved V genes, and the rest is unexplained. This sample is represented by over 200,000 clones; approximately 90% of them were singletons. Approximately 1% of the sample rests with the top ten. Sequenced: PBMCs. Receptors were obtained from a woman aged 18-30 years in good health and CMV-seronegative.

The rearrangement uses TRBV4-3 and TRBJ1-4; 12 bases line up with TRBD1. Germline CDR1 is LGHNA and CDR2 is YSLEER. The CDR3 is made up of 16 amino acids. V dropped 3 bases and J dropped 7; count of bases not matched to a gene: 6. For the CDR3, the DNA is TGCGCCAGCAGCCAGGGGACAGGGGGCGGCGGTGAAAAACTGTTTTTT. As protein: CASSQGTGGGGEKLFF.

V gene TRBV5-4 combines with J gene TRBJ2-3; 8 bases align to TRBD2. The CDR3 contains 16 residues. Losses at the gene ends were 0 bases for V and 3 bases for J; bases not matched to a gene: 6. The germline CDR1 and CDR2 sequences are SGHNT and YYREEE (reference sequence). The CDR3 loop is CASSLGGLVVTDTQYF. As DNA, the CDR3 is TGTGCCAGCAGCTTGGGGGGACTAGTGGTGACAGATACGCAGTATTTT.

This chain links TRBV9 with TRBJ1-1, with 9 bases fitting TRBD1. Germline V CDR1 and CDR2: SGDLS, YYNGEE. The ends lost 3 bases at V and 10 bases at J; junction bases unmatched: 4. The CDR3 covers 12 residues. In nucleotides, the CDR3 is TGTGCCAGCAGCGCATACAGGGGGCGAGCTTTCTTT. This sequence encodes CASSAYRGRAFF.

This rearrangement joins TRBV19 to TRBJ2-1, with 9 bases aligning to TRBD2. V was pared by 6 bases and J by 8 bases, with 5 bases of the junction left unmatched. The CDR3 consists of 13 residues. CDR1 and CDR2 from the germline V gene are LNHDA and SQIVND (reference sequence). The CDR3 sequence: CASRRGGAYEQFF. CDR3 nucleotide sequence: TGTGCCAGTAGGCGGGGGGGAGCTTATGAGCAGTTCTTC.

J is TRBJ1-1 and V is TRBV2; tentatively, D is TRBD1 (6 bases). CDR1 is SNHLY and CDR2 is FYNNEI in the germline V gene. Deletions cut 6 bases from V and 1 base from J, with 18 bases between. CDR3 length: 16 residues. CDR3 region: CASRSRTVPKNTEAFF. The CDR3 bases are TGTGCCAGCAGGTCGAGGACAGTACCCAAGAACACTGAAGCTTTCTTT.

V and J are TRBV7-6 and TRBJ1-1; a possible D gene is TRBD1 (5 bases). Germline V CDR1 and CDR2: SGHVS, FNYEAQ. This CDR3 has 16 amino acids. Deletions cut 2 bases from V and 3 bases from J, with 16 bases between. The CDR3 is CASSLRQGHLDTEAFF. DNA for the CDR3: TGTGCCAGCAGCTTAAGGCAGGGCCACCTAGACACTGAAGCTTTCTTT.

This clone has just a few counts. DNA of the CDR3: TGCAGCGTTGCGGTTGACAGACACGAGCAGTACTTC. As protein: CSVAVDRHEQYF. V gene TRBV29-1 combines with J gene TRBJ2-7, with a weak D call TRBD1 (5 bases). From germline, CDR1 is SQVTM and CDR2 ANQGSEA. V was shortened by 4 bases and J by 5 bases, with 12 bases between the two germline ends. The CDR3 consists of 12 residues.

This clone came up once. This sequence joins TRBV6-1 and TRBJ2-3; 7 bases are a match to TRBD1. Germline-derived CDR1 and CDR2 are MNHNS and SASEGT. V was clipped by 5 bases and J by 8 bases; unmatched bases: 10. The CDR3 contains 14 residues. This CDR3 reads CASSQRGQRGTQYF. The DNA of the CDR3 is TGTGCCAGCAGTCAAAGGGGGCAACGAGGTACGCAGTATTTT.

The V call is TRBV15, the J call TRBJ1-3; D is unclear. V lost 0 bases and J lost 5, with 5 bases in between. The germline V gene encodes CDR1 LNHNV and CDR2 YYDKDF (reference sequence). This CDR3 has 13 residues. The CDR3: CATSRDPRNTIYF. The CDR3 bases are TGTGCCACCAGCAGAGATCCCAGAAACACCATATATTTT.

The CDR3: CSVLGQGMNTEAFF. The CDR3 nucleotides are TGCAGCGTCCTCGGACAGGGAATGAACACTGAAGCTTTCTTT. V gene TRBV29-1 combines with J gene TRBJ1-1; 8 bases align to TRBD1. J gave up 0 bases and V 6 bases, and 6 bases lay outside the gene matches. CDR1 is SQVTM, CDR2 ANQGSEA, per germline. The CDR3 consists of 14 residues.

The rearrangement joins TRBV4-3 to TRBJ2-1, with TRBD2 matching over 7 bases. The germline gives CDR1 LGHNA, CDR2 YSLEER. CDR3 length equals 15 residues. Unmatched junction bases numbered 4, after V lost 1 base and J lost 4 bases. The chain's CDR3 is CASSQGLAWYNEQFF. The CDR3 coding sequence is TGCGCCAGCAGCCAAGGACTAGCCTGGTACAATGAGCAGTTCTTC.

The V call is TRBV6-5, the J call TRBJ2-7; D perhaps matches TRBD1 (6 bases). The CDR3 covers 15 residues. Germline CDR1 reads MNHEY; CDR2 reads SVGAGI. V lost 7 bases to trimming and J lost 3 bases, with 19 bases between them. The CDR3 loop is CASTLSLQGYYEQYF. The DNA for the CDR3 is TGTGCCAGCACTCTTAGTCTACAGGGTTACTACGAGCAGTACTTC.

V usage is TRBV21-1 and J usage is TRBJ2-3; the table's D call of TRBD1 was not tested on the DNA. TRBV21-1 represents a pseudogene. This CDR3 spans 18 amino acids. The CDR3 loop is CASSALARDRDRTDTQYF. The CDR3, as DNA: TGTGCCAGCAGCGCCCTGGCCCGGGACAGAGACCGCACAGATACGCAGTATTTT.

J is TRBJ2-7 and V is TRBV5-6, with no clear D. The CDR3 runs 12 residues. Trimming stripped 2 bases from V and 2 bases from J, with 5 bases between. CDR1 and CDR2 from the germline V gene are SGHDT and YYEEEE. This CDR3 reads CASSLQAYEQYF. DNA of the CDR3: TGTGCCAGCAGCTTACAAGCCTACGAGCAGTACTTC.

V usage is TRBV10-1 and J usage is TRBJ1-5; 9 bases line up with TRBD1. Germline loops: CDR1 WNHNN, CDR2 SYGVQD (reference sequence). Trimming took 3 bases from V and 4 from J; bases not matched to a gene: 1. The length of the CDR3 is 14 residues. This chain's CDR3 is CASSDGTGNQPQHF. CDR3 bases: TGCGCCAGCAGTGACGGGACAGGGAATCAGCCCCAGCATTTT.

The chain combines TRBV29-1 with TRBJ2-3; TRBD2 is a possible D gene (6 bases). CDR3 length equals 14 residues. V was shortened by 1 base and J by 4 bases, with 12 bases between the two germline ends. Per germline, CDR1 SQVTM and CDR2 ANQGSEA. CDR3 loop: CSVEGGRGPDTQYF. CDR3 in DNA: TGCAGCGTTGAAGGAGGGCGGGGCCCAGATACGCAGTATTTT.

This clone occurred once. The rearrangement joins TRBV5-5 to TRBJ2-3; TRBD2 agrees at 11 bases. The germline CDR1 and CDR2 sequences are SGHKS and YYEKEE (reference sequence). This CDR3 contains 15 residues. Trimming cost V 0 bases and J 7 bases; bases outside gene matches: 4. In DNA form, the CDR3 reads TGTGCCAGCAGCTTGGGGCTAGCGGGGGGAAATACGCAGTATTTT. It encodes CASSLGLAGGNTQYF.